Shown below are 27 T cell receptor beta chains from a single sample sequenced in a study of beta chain features in type 1 diabetes. Every bit of the isolated RNA underwent reverse transcription, so sequencing read expressed TCRB transcripts. Measured with immunoSEQ multiplex PCR; TCRdb has only the in-frame clones, and not every one. The table records 150,000 to 200,000 clones, roughly 10% of them present only once. Study-wide points: Across all four CD4+ subsets, people with type 1 diabetes showed modestly shorter TCRB CDR3s.

The antigens these receptors bind are not known. The sample comprised central memory CD4+ T cells from blood. Source of these receptors: a woman aged 25 to 45 with type 1 diabetes.

The chain joins TRBV30 to TRBJ2-5; TRBD1 agrees at 12 bases. CDR3 length: 16 residues. Trimming at V came to 8 bases and at J to 4 bases, leaving 14 bases not matched to a gene. Germline CDR1 is GTSNPN and CDR2 is SVGIG (reference sequence). CDR3 coding DNA: TGTGCCCGACCCCCGGGGACAGGGGGCTTTCCAGAGACCCAGTACTTC. Amino acid sequence: CARPPGTGGFPETQYF. The variable domain in full, with the rest retrieved from reference TRBV30 and TRBJ2-5, is SQTIHQWPATLVQPVGSPLSLECTVEGTSNPNLYWYRQAAGRGLQLLFYSVGIGQISSEVPQNLSASRPQDRQFILSSKKLLLSDSGFYLCARPPGTGGFPETQYFGPGTRLLVL.

This clone has only a few counts. The chain employs TRBV28 and TRBJ1-2; no reliable D call. Trimming shortened V by 5 bases and J by 7 bases, and 20 bases separated the two germline ends. This CDR3 spans 15 amino acids. Germline-derived CDR1 and CDR2 are MDHEN and SYDVKM. CDR3 amino acids: CASSTGFEGLGGYTF. In nucleotides, the CDR3 is TGTGCCAGCAGTACCGGTTTTGAGGGTCTAGGTGGCTACACCTTC.

The CDR3 reads CASSQDWGRHQPQHF. In nucleotides, the CDR3 is TGCGCCAGCAGCCAAGATTGGGGGAGGCATCAGCCCCAGCATTTT. This chain links TRBV4-1 with TRBJ1-5; perhaps TRBD1 as D (5 bases). Trimming took off 0 bases at V and 5 bases at J, with 11 bases between the two ends. This CDR3 has 15 residues. Germline CDR1 reads MGHRA; CDR2 reads YSYEKL.

The chain employs TRBV4-2 and TRBJ1-1, with 7 bases fitting TRBD1. The length of the CDR3 is 14 residues. Germline assignment: CDR1 LGHNA and CDR2 YNFKEQ. J was trimmed by 7 bases and V by 5 bases; bases with no gene match: 10. CDR3 loop: CASSGQTGVGEAFF. DNA for the CDR3: TGTGCCAGCAGCGGACAAACAGGGGTAGGTGAAGCTTTCTTT.

This rearrangement joins TRBV29-1 to TRBJ2-2; 11 nucleotides match TRBD2. The length of the CDR3 is 14 residues. Germline V gene lookup returns CDR1 SQVTM and CDR2 ANQGSEA. V was clipped by 5 bases and J by 6 bases; unmatched bases: 5. The CDR3 here is CSVKGLAAPGELFF. CDR3 DNA: TGCAGCGTTAAGGGACTAGCGGCTCCCGGGGAGCTGTTTTTT.

J is TRBJ2-4 and V is TRBV4-2; TRBD2 aligns across 8 bases. This CDR3 spans 16 amino acids. With 1 base clipped from V and 9 bases from J, the junction kept 11 bases outside the gene matches. Germline CDR1 LGHNA, CDR2 YNFKEQ. For the CDR3, the DNA is TGTGCCAGCAGCCAAGGCAGCATAGCGGGAATATTCATTCAGTACTTC. Translation: CASSQGSIAGIFIQYF.

This clone was seen a few times. This sequence joins TRBV30 and TRBJ1-5; D uncertain. The CDR3 covers 14 residues. Germline V gene sequence: CDR1 GTSNPN, CDR2 SVGIG (reference sequence). Trimming removed 2 bases from V and 6 bases from J, with 14 bases in between. This CDR3 reads CAWSRGVGGQPQHF. DNA of the CDR3: TGTGCCTGGAGTCGCGGGGTTGGTGGTCAGCCCCAGCATTTT.

The V call is TRBV27, the J call TRBJ2-7; a possible D gene is TRBD1 (6 bases). This CDR3 has 16 amino acids. Germline V CDR1 and CDR2: MNHEY, SMNVEV (reference sequence). Trimming left V 6 bases short and J 5 bases short, with 23 bases between. The CDR3 sequence: CASRRRRGSGVHEQYF. The CDR3 DNA is TGTGCCAGCAGACGGAGACGGGGCTCAGGGGTCCACGAGCAGTACTTC.

This clone has a handful of counts. The V gene is TRBV16, the J gene TRBJ1-1; no clear D. Trimming took 2 bases from V and 1 from J, leaving 5 bases between them. CDR1 is KGHSY and CDR2 is FQNENV in the germline V gene. This CDR3 comprises 13 residues. CDR3 in amino acids: CASSQTANTEAFF. The CDR3, as DNA: TGTGCCAGCAGCCAAACAGCGAACACTGAAGCTTTCTTT.

This clone was seen only a few times. The chain recombines TRBV30 with TRBJ2-1, with 11 bases lining up with TRBD2. The CDR3 consists of 15 residues. Germline CDR1 GTSNPN, CDR2 SVGIG (reference sequence). V lost 2 bases, J lost 3 bases, and 3 bases stayed unmatched. The CDR3 DNA reads TGTGCCTGGAGTTCGACTAGCGGGAACTACAATGAGCAGTTCTTC. This gives the protein CAWSSTSGNYNEQFF.

In this sample, this clone turned up a few times. The chain recombines TRBV9 with TRBJ2-3, with TRBD2 matching over 7 bases. From germline, CDR1 is SGDLS and CDR2 YYNGEE. The CDR3 runs to 19 residues. V trimming: 0 bases; J trimming: 0 bases; junction bases outside the gene matches: 13. CDR3 nucleotides: TGTGCCAGCAGCGTAGGTTGGGGGGGTTCCCTAGGTAGCACAGATACGCAGTATTTT. Its protein product is CASSVGWGGSLGSTDTQYF.

This clone was recorded a few times. The CDR3 spells CASSLLEYAGELFF. The CDR3, as DNA: TGCGCCAGCAGCTTATTAGAGTATGCCGGGGAGCTGTTTTTT. The chain recombines TRBV5-1 with TRBJ2-2; D is ambiguous. CDR3 length equals 14 residues. V lost 2 bases and J 6 bases, leaving 11 bases between the germline ends. Germline V lookup: CDR1 SGHRS, CDR2 YFSETQ.

The chain uses TRBV29-1 and TRBJ1-2; the match to TRBD1 covers 7 bases. Trimming removed 8 bases from V and 9 bases from J; junction bases left unmatched: 9. This CDR3 contains 11 residues. CDR1 and CDR2 (germline): SQVTM, ANQGSEA. CDR3 sequence (DNA): TGCAGCTTAAAACTGGACAGGAGCTACACCTTC. This gives the protein CSLKLDRSYTF.

This clone was counted between two and nine times. The chain combines TRBV28 with TRBJ2-1; maybe TRBD1 (5 bases). The V end lost 4 bases, the J end lost 1 base, and 14 bases lay between the germline ends. CDR1 MDHEN and CDR2 SYDVKM come from the germline V gene. This CDR3 is 16 amino acids long. The CDR3 sequence is CASSSSAGISYNEQFF. The CDR3 coding sequence is TGTGCCAGCAGTTCATCGGCAGGGATTTCCTACAATGAGCAGTTCTTC.

J is TRBJ1-2 and V is TRBV18, with D perhaps matching TRBD1 (5 bases). The CDR3 has 16 amino acids. V lost 3 bases and J lost 2, with 16 bases in between. Per germline, CDR1 KGHSH and CDR2 LQKENI. This CDR3 reads CASSPQTGPSNYGYTF. The DNA for the CDR3 is TGTGCCAGCTCACCTCAAACAGGTCCCAGCAACTATGGCTACACCTTC.

V is TRBV6-5 and J is TRBJ2-5; tentative D call: TRBD2 (5 bases). CDR1 is MNHEY and CDR2 is SVGAGI in the germline V gene. The CDR3 runs to 13 residues. The V end was cut by 3 bases, the J end by 5 bases, with 10 bases between. The CDR3 sequence is CASSYGGIETQYF. As DNA, the CDR3 is TGTGCCAGCAGTTATGGAGGTATCGAGACCCAGTACTTC.

V is TRBV28 and J is TRBJ2-1; TRBD1 agrees at 12 bases. This CDR3 contains 16 residues. Germline CDR1 is MDHEN and CDR2 is SYDVKM. J was trimmed by 5 bases and V by 7 bases; bases with no gene match: 9. The CDR3 here is CASTGAGQGANNEQFF. The CDR3 DNA follows: TGTGCCAGCACCGGGGCGGGACAGGGGGCTAACAATGAGCAGTTCTTC. The variable domain in full, completed from reference TRBV28 and TRBJ2-1, reads DVKVTQSSRYLVKRTGEKVFLECVQDMDHENMFWYRQDPGLGLRLIYFSYDVKMKEKGDIPEGYSVSREKKERFSLILESASTNQTSMYLCASTGAGQGANNEQFFGPGTRLTVL.

This clone was seen only a few times. The chain carries TRBV7-8 and TRBJ2-7, with TRBD2 matching 15 bases. CDR1 and CDR2 from the germline V gene are SGHVS and FQNEAQ. The J segment lost 7 bases and the V segment lost 5 bases, leaving 9 bases of the junction unmatched. The CDR3 contains 16 residues. The CDR3: CASSPGLAGGPREQYF. The CDR3 region has the DNA TGTGCCAGCAGCCCTGGACTAGCGGGAGGGCCGAGGGAGCAGTACTTC.

This clone was counted only a few times. The chain has TRBV18 and TRBJ2-3; unclear D gene. The ends were cut back, 8 bases at V and 2 bases at J, with 11 bases in the middle. The CDR3 spans 13 residues. CDR1 is KGHSH and CDR2 is LQKENI in the germline V gene. The CDR3 loop reads CASLPIDTDTQYF. The CDR3 region has the DNA TGTGCCAGCCTTCCCATAGACACAGATACGCAGTATTTT.

This clone was recorded a few times. V is TRBV14 and J is TRBJ2-7; TRBD1 is a possible D gene (5 bases). CDR3 length: 15 amino acids. CDR1 is SGHDN, CDR2 FVKESK, per germline. The V end was cut by 0 bases, the J end by 6 bases, with 15 bases between. The CDR3 loop is CASSQDLPGMGEQYF. Here the CDR3 DNA reads TGTGCCAGCAGCCAAGATCTCCCAGGGATGGGCGAGCAGTACTTC. The variable domain in full, completed from reference TRBV14 and TRBJ2-7, reads EAGVTQFPSHSVIEKGQTVTLRCDPISGHDNLYWYRRVMGKEIKFLLHFVKESKQDESGMPNNRFLAERTGGTYSTLKVQPAELEDSGVYFCASSQDLPGMGEQYFGPGTRLTVT.

This clone came up a few times. V is TRBV5-1 and J is TRBJ2-7, with a tentative D call TRBD2 (5 bases). Germline V gives CDR1 SGHRS, CDR2 YFSETQ. Between the trimmed V and J ends, which lost 0 bases and 6 bases, there was a span of 25 bases. The CDR3 totals 18 residues. The CDR3 DNA reads as TGCGCCAGCAGCTTGGCTGAGGCCGGCCGGGCTTTGACTACCGAGCAGTACTTC. Translated: CASSLAEAGRALTTEQYF.

This sequence joins TRBV30 and TRBJ2-3; a possible D gene is TRBD2 (7 bases). The CDR3 length is 16 residues. Trimming pared 5 bases from V and 2 bases from J, leaving 20 bases between. The germline gives CDR1 GTSNPN, CDR2 SVGIG (reference sequence). The CDR3 DNA sequence: TGTGCCTGGTCGTTGGGGAACAGGGACTACACAGATACGCAGTATTTT. This sequence encodes CAWSLGNRDYTDTQYF.

This clone was counted only a few times. V and J are TRBV5-1 and TRBJ1-1; 7 nucleotides match TRBD1. Trimming took 4 bases from V and 2 from J; bases not matched to a gene: 17. CDR3 length: 18 residues. Germline CDR1 SGHRS, CDR2 YFSETQ. Here the CDR3 DNA reads TGCGCCAGCAGCCAGAGGGACAGACACGGGGGACTTAACACTGAAGCTTTCTTT. Residues: CASSQRDRHGGLNTEAFF.

The V gene is TRBV7-3, the J gene TRBJ1-4; D gene unclear. The germline gives CDR1 SGHTA, CDR2 FQGTGA. Trimming left V 1 base short and J 4 bases short, with 13 bases between. The CDR3 contains 16 residues. Here the CDR3 reads CASSLRRGDNNEKLFF. The CDR3 DNA sequence: TGTGCCAGCAGCTTAAGACGCGGAGATAATAATGAAAAACTGTTTTTT.

In DNA, the CDR3 is TGCGCCAGCAGCTTGACCGGGACACTCACCTATGGCTACACCTTC. Translating gives CASSLTGTLTYGYTF. The rearrangement uses TRBV5-1 and TRBJ1-2, with a weak D call TRBD1 (6 bases). CDR1 is SGHRS and CDR2 is YFSETQ in the germline V gene. The CDR3 covers 15 residues. V was shortened by 1 base and J by 4 bases, with 14 bases between the two germline ends.

The rearrangement uses TRBV28 and TRBJ2-5; maybe TRBD2 (6 bases). Trimming took 2 bases from V and 3 from J, leaving 10 bases between them. The germline V gene encodes CDR1 MDHEN and CDR2 SYDVKM. This CDR3 has 14 amino acids. CDR3 region: CASSLGGLKETQYF. The DNA of the CDR3 is TGTGCCAGCAGTTTAGGGGGACTTAAAGAGACCCAGTACTTC.

This clone was counted between two and nine times. The CDR3 loop reads CASSQPQGSTEAFF. DNA for the CDR3: TGTGCCAGCAGCCAACCCCAGGGAAGCACTGAAGCTTTCTTT. The rearrangement links TRBV4-2 to TRBJ1-1; a weak D match, TRBD1 (5 bases). Germline CDR1 is LGHNA and CDR2 is YNFKEQ. The V gene lost 2 bases and the J gene lost 4 bases, with 11 bases spanning the gap. The CDR3 length is 14 residues.